Below are 12 T cell receptor beta chains sequenced from a single sample in a study of patients and donors after allogeneic stem cell transplantation (TCRdb year 2020). Library creation used RT-PCR. Sequencing used a NextSeq 550. TCRdb trimmed the raw reads at Q25, called clones with MiXCR and kept productive beta chains. Under each unique CDR3 protein, matching rows form one entry showing the most common genes and DNA. The sample table contains a few hundred thousand distinct CDR3 sequences; only one count was recorded for 13% to 15% of them. Roughly 12% of the sample rests with the top ten. Input material: blood, either unsorted or a sorted T cell fraction (not recorded which). The receptors derive from a human donor who was either an allogeneic HSCT recipient or a stem cell or donor lymphocyte infusion donor (not recorded which). It is not recorded whose cells these are; they may come from a transplant donor.

Worth noting for this clonotype: With a much larger clone just one base away, this may be a read error. The chain joins TRBV5-1 to TRBJ1-2; unclear D gene. With 0 bases removed from V and 6 bases from J, the gap between germline ends came to 9 bases. Germline CDR1 is SGHRS and CDR2 is YFSETQ. The CDR3 sequence is 13 residues long. Here the CDR3 DNA reads TGCGCCAGCAGCTTGGCCGATTCCCATGGCTACACCTTC. This gives the protein CASSLADSHGYTF.

Ten or more counts support this clonotype. This chain uses TRBV18 with TRBJ1-1; the D gene is possibly TRBD1 (6 bases). V shed 1 base and J shed 5 bases, with 11 bases lying between them. The CDR3 spans 14 residues. Germline-derived CDR1 and CDR2 are KGHSH and LQKENI. The CDR3 sequence: CASSPQGGRTEAFF. The CDR3 nucleotides are TGTGCCAGCTCACCACAGGGGGGTAGGACTGAAGCTTTCTTT.

The chain joins TRBV5-4 to TRBJ2-5, with D uncertain. V lost 5 bases and J 1 base, leaving 18 bases between the germline ends. This CDR3 spans 16 amino acids. Germline-derived CDR1 and CDR2 are SGHNT and YYREEE (reference sequence). The CDR3: CASSTIGRIFQETQYF. The CDR3 bases are TGTGCCAGCAGTACAATAGGACGGATCTTCCAAGAGACCCAGTACTTC.

The rearrangement links TRBV2 to TRBJ2-7, with no clear D. Germline V gives CDR1 SNHLY, CDR2 FYNNEI. Trimming took 1 base from V and 0 from J, leaving 7 bases between them. CDR3 length: 14 residues. The chain's CDR3 is CASSEGGISYEQYF. Here the CDR3 DNA reads TGTGCCAGCAGTGAAGGTGGGATCTCCTACGAGCAGTACTTC.

The chain is built from TRBV29-1 and TRBJ1-1; 7 bases are shared with TRBD1. With V trimmed by 4 bases and J by 3 bases, 5 bases remained unmatched. CDR3 length: 13 amino acids. Germline V gene data show CDR1 as SQVTM and CDR2 as ANQGSEA. CDR3 in amino acids: CSVGTGVYTEAFF. CDR3 nucleotide sequence: TGCAGCGTTGGGACAGGAGTATACACTGAAGCTTTCTTT. The variable domain in full, with the rest retrieved from reference TRBV29-1 and TRBJ1-1, is SAVISQKPSRDICQRGTSLTIQCQVDSQVTMMFWYRQQPGQSLTLIATANQGSEATYESGFVIDKFPISRPNLTFSTLTVSNMSPEDSSIYLCSVGTGVYTEAFFGQGTRLTVV.

This clonotype was picked up many times. This rearrangement joins TRBV21-1 to TRBJ2-1; the table's D call of TRBD1 was not tested on the DNA. TRBV21-1 counts as a pseudogene. The CDR3 consists of 20 residues. In nucleotides, the CDR3 is TGTGCCAGCAGCAAATATATAGGATTTGGTGGGGACACCCCCTACAATGAGCAGTTCTTC. Its translation: CASSKYIGFGGDTPYNEQFF.

This clonotype was counted between two and nine times. V gene TRBV3-1 combines with J gene TRBJ1-1; no firm D call. Germline V gives CDR1 LGHDT, CDR2 YNNKEL (reference sequence). Trimming removed 2 bases at V and 0 bases at J, with 10 bases between. This CDR3 comprises 15 residues. This CDR3 reads CASSQSTRLNTEAFF. The CDR3 region has the DNA TGTGCCAGCAGCCAAAGTACCCGCCTGAACACTGAAGCTTTCTTT.

This chain connects TRBV20-1 to TRBJ1-2; 9 nucleotides line up with TRBD1. The CDR3 contains 14 residues. With V trimmed by 4 bases and J by 4 bases, 7 bases remained unmatched. Germline lookup yields CDR1 DFQATT and CDR2 SNEGSKA (reference sequence). The CDR3: CSATGQGSGYGYTF. The CDR3 DNA reads TGCAGTGCTACAGGACAGGGGTCTGGCTATGGCTACACCTTC.

The chain has TRBV20-1 and TRBJ2-1, with 8 bases aligning to TRBD1. V dropped 2 bases and J dropped 6; count of bases not matched to a gene: 9. This CDR3 has 15 amino acids. CDR1 is DFQATT, CDR2 SNEGSKA, per germline (reference sequence). CDR3 coding DNA: TGCAGTGCTAGATACGGACAGGGCCCCCTCAATGAGCAGTTCTTC. This gives the protein CSARYGQGPLNEQFF.

The CDR3: CASSLGSSGGVYNEQFF. The CDR3 nucleotides read TGTGCCAGCAGCTTAGGTTCCAGCGGGGGGGTATACAATGAGCAGTTCTTC. The genes are TRBV11-2 and TRBJ2-1, with 10 bases identical to TRBD2. Germline V gives CDR1 SGHAT, CDR2 FQNNGV. The CDR3 loop spans 17 amino acids. The V and J ends lost 1 base and 4 bases, in that order; junction bases with no gene match: 7.

The chain recombines TRBV30 with TRBJ2-2; TRBD1 aligns across 8 bases. Germline CDR1 and CDR2: GTSNPN and SVGIG (reference sequence). The CDR3 length is 15 residues. The J segment lost 0 bases and the V segment lost 3 bases, leaving 3 bases of the junction unmatched. Here the CDR3 reads CAWRRDRTNTGELFF. As DNA, the CDR3 is TGTGCCTGGAGGCGGGACAGGACGAACACCGGGGAGCTGTTTTTT.

This chain uses TRBV20-1 with TRBJ1-4; tentatively, D is TRBD1 (5 bases). Germline V gene lookup returns CDR1 DFQATT and CDR2 SNEGSKA (reference sequence). This CDR3 has 15 amino acids. Trimming removed 5 bases from V and 5 bases from J, with 18 bases in between. CDR3 amino acids: CSAPQAGTANEKLFF. The CDR3 DNA is TGCAGTGCTCCCCAGGCCGGGACGGCAAATGAAAAACTGTTTTTT.